Listed below are T cell receptor beta chains from one sample, sequenced in a study of blood T cell repertoires in COVID-19. The data were produced by immunoSEQ multiplex PCR, yet TCRdb's version contains in-frame clones alone and is incomplete. The table has approximately 100,000 clones, approximately 89% seen once; the top ten hold roughly 11%. Material for sequencing was peripheral blood. The source of these receptors is a woman under 40 with acute or convalescent COVID-19. Each CDR3 is given with its conserved first and last residue. Fields, in order: clone size, J gene, D gene, V gene, CDR3 protein, CDR3 DNA. A D gene is named only where the DNA matches it firmly. Size tells how often a clone was seen (once, few, many) or the class of an expanded clone, and some rows leave it out.

once,TRBJ2-1,.,TRBV5-5,CASKWSPHNEQFF,TGTGCCAGCAAATGGAGTCCCCACAATGAGCAGTTCTTC
few,TRBJ2-7,TRBD1,TRBV10-1,CASSWGQGYEQYF,TGCGCCAGCAGTTGGGGACAGGGCTACGAGCAGTACTTC
once,TRBJ2-3,.,TRBV28,CASKALNTDTQYF,TGTGCCAGCAAAGCCCTAAACACAGATACGCAGTATTTT
.,TRBJ1-2,.,TRBV19,CASSIGSDYGYTF,TGTGCCAGTAGTATTGGGAGTGACTATGGCTACACCTTC
once,TRBJ2-1,TRBD1,TRBV5-6,CASSLGQGASEQFF,TGTGCCAGCAGCTTGGGACAGGGGGCTAGTGAGCAGTTCTTC
.,TRBJ1-3,.,TRBV10-3,CAIGQGNTIYF,TGTGCCATCGGACAGGGAAACACCATATATTTT
.,TRBJ1-2,TRBD1,TRBV10-3,CAIKSLQGAVGYTF,TGTGCCATCAAGTCACTACAGGGGGCGGTTGGCTACACCTTC
.,TRBJ1-1,TRBD1,TRBV7-2,CASSHKTGGLNTEAFF,TGTGCCAGCAGCCACAAGACAGGGGGGCTCAACACTGAAGCTTTCTTT
.,TRBJ1-6,.,TRBV5-1,CASSPGQGSPNSPLHF,TGCGCCAGCAGCCCCGGGCAGGGTAGTCCTAATTCACCCCTCCACTTT
.,TRBJ2-2,TRBD2,TRBV11-3,CASRRSGGVTGELFF,TGTGCCAGCAGAAGGAGCGGGGGGGTTACCGGGGAGCTGTTTTTT
.,TRBJ1-1,TRBD1,TRBV19,CASSPGQTTEAFF,TGTGCCAGTAGTCCGGGACAGACAACTGAAGCTTTCTTT
.,TRBJ2-2,TRBD1,TRBV2,CASRQGRTNTGELFF,TGTGCCAGCAGACAGGGGCGAACGAACACCGGGGAGCTGTTTTTT
.,TRBJ2-2,TRBD2,TRBV18,CASSAGGTGELFF,TGTGCCAGCTCAGCGGGGGGCACCGGGGAGCTGTTTTTT
.,TRBJ2-5,.,TRBV5-1,CASSLQGSSETQYF,TGCGCCAGCAGCTTGCAGGGTTCGAGCGAGACCCAGTACTTC
.,TRBJ1-1,TRBD1,TRBV5-1,CASSPRSGTGATEAFF,TGCGCCAGCAGCCCCCGTTCCGGGACAGGGGCGACTGAAGCTTTCTTT
.,TRBJ2-7,TRBD1,TRBV27,CASGWDRGYEQYF,TGTGCCAGCGGCTGGGACAGGGGCTACGAGCAGTACTTC
once,TRBJ1-1,.,TRBV7-3,CASSLTAAMNTEAFF,TGTGCCAGCAGCTTAACGGCGGCCATGAACACTGAAGCTTTCTTT
.,TRBJ2-5,.,TRBV14,CASSPQGYYKETQYF,TGTGCCAGCAGCCCGCAGGGGTATTACAAAGAGACCCAGTACTTC
.,TRBJ1-4,.,TRBV12-5,CASGLEWGGKKKLFF,TGTGCTAGTGGTTTGGAATGGGGGGGTAAGAAAAAACTGTTTTTT
.,TRBJ1-2,TRBD1,TRBV30,CAWSVRIVGTGFLYGYTF,TGTGCCTGGAGTGTGAGAATAGTAGGGACAGGGTTCCTCTATGGCTACACCTTC
.,TRBJ2-1,.,TRBV7-3,CASSLEGGSFYNEQFF,TGTGCCAGCAGCTTAGAGGGCGGTAGTTTCTACAATGAGCAGTTCTTC
.,TRBJ2-1,.,TRBV27,CASSWKQPNEQFF,TGTGCCAGCAGTTGGAAACAGCCGAATGAGCAGTTCTTC
.,TRBJ1-1,.,TRBV19,CASSFNPNTEAFF,TGTGCCAGTAGTTTTAATCCGAACACTGAAGCTTTCTTT
.,TRBJ2-2,.,TRBV10-1,CASSESSTGELFF,TGCGCCAGCAGTGAGTCGAGTACCGGGGAGCTGTTTTTT
.,TRBJ1-1,.,TRBV5-1,CASKRSLNTEAFF,TGCGCCAGCAAAAGAAGCCTGAACACTGAAGCTTTCTTT
.,TRBJ1-2,TRBD1,TRBV24-1,CATAGHTQGTYGYTF,TGTGCCACGGCTGGTCACACACAGGGGACTTATGGCTACACCTTC
.,TRBJ1-2,.,TRBV3-1/TRBV3-2,CASSLNALNYGYTF,TGTGCCAGCAGCCTGAATGCGTTGAACTATGGCTACACCTTC
.,TRBJ1-2,.,TRBV7-9,CASSLASDRTNYGYTF,TGTGCCAGCAGCTTAGCATCCGACAGGACTAACTATGGCTACACCTTC
.,TRBJ2-2,TRBD1,TRBV27,CASSFQKTGTYTGELFF,TGTGCCAGCAGTTTCCAGAAGACAGGGACCTACACCGGGGAGCTGTTTTTT
.,TRBJ1-2,.,TRBV18,CASSSVAGTDGYTF,TGTGCCAGCTCATCGGTGGCAGGGACTGATGGCTACACCTTC
.,TRBJ1-4,TRBD1,TRBV30,CAWGPGQGIEKLFF,TGTGCCTGGGGACCGGGACAGGGGATTGAAAAACTGTTTTTT
few,TRBJ2-5,TRBD1,TRBV7-9,CASSPGQTLHETQYF,TGTGCCAGCAGCCCGGGACAGACCCTCCATGAGACCCAGTACTTC
.,TRBJ1-2,.,TRBV2,CASSELDIYGYTF,TGTGCCAGCAGTGAATTGGACATCTATGGCTACACCTTC
.,TRBJ2-1,.,TRBV7-9,CASSPLGGRTYNEQFF,TGTGCCAGCAGCCCCCTCGGGGGTAGGACCTACAATGAGCAGTTCTTC
.,TRBJ1-2,TRBD1,TRBV19,CASTRTGVNYGYTF,TGTGCCAGTACCAGGACAGGGGTCAACTATGGCTACACCTTC
.,TRBJ2-7,TRBD1,TRBV7-2,CASSSGTGGTSYEQYF,TGTGCCAGCAGCTCTGGGACAGGGGGAACCTCCTACGAGCAGTACTTC
.,TRBJ2-3,.,TRBV5-6,CASSLAGVRDTQYF,TGTGCCAGCAGCTTGGCCGGGGTAAGAGATACGCAGTATTTT
.,TRBJ2-1,TRBD2,TRBV7-9,CASSRPGLVGNEQFF,TGTGCCAGCAGTCGTCCGGGACTAGTTGGTAATGAGCAGTTCTTC
.,TRBJ1-2,.,TRBV6-5,CASSYDSFYGYTF,TGTGCCAGCAGTTACGACAGCTTCTATGGCTACACCTTC
.,TRBJ2-3,TRBD2,TRBV27,CASSSRTSGGPGDTQYF,TGTGCCAGCAGTTCCCGGACTAGCGGGGGGCCGGGAGATACGCAGTATTTT
once,TRBJ2-2,.,TRBV29-1,CSVEAGGTGELFF,TGCAGCGTTGAAGCCGGTGGTACCGGGGAGCTGTTTTTT
once,TRBJ2-7,.,TRBV6-2/TRBV6-3,CASSPPNYEQYF,TGTGCCAGCAGTCCCCCTAACTACGAGCAGTACTTC
.,TRBJ2-7,.,TRBV5-6,CASSSTSSFSYEQYF,TGTGCCAGCAGTTCCACTAGCTCTTTCTCCTACGAGCAGTACTTC
few,TRBJ1-4,.,TRBV29-1,CSGQGPNEKLFF,TGCAGCGGGCAGGGGCCTAATGAAAAACTGTTTTTT
.,TRBJ2-1,.,TRBV9,CASSVESDRYNEQFF,TGTGCCAGCAGCGTAGAAAGCGATAGGTACAATGAGCAGTTCTTC
once,TRBJ2-2,TRBD2,TRBV6-2/TRBV6-3,CASSYSRFQRGVAGELFF,TGTGCCAGCAGTTACTCGAGGTTCCAGCGGGGGGTGGCCGGGGAGCTGTTTTTT
.,TRBJ1-1,.,TRBV6-1,CASSEVGVIYLNTEAFF,TGTGCCAGCAGTGAAGTGGGAGTAATTTACCTTAACACTGAAGCTTTCTTT
few,TRBJ1-5,.,TRBV14,CASSQPGLINQPQHF,TGTGCCAGCAGCCAGCCGGGACTCATCAATCAGCCCCAGCATTTT
once,TRBJ2-7,TRBD2,TRBV5-1,CASSLGTSGTYEQYF,TGCGCCAGCAGCTTAGGGACTAGCGGTACCTACGAGCAGTACTTC
.,TRBJ1-1,.,TRBV9,CASSAHSGDGTEAFF,TGTGCCAGCAGCGCCCATAGTGGAGACGGCACTGAAGCTTTCTTT